This TCR beta chain was recorded in a study of blood T cells in healthy people across ages. Study-level points and caveats: Compared with aged donors, long-lived donors showed fewer expanded clones, suggesting selection.

Donation came from healthy Caucasian individuals in Russia who were aged about 6 to 95. Only a few counts were recorded for this clonotype. The antigen is unknown. PCR was performed a second time for about 7 to 12 cycles using a sample-barcoded 5' primer and a J-beta primer mix. Every sample produced at least 2.5 million CDR3-containing paired-end reads. From the 5' RACE reads, TCRdb called clonotypes with MiXCR, one entry per CDR3 protein. This sample has 700,000 or so distinct CDR3 sequences, with about 43% found just once. V lost 5 bases and J 0 bases, leaving 13 bases between the germline ends. The germline V gene encodes CDR1 MNHEY and CDR2 SVGAGI. The CDR3 contains 15 residues.

The V and J genes are TRBV6-5 and TRBJ1-1; maybe TRBD1 (6 bases). This receptor was taken from a man aged 80 or over in good health. The material sequenced was blood. In DNA, the CDR3 is TGTGCCAGCAGTCTCGCCCAGGGGTTGAACACTGAAGCTTTCTTT. As protein: CASSLAQGLNTEAFF.